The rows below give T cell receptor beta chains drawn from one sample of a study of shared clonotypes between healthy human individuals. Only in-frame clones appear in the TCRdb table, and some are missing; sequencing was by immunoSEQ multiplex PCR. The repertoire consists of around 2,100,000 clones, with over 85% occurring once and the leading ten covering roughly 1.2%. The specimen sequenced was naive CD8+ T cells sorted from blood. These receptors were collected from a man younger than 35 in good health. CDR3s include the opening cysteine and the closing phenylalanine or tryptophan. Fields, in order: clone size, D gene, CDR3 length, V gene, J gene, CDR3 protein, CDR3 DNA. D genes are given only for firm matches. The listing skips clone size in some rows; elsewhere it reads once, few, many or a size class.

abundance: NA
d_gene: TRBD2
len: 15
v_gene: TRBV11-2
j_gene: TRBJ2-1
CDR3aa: CASSLGLAGAPEQFF
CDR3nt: TGTGCCAGCAGCTTAGGCCTAGCGGGAGCCCCTGAGCAGTTCTTC

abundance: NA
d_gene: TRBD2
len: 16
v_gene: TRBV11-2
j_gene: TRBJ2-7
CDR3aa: CASSLVGSGDSYEQYF
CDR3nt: TGTGCCAGCAGCTTAGTTGGTAGCGGGGACTCCTACGAGCAGTACTTC

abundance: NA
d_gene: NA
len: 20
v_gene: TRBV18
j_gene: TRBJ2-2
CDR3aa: CASSPDNDLPGLANTGELFF
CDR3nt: TGTGCCAGCTCACCTGATAATGATTTACCGGGACTGGCGAACACCGGGGAGCTGTTTTTT

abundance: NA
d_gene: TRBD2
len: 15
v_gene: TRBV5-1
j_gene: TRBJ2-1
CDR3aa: CASRDSGSSLNEQFF
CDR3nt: TGCGCCAGCAGGGATAGCGGGAGTTCTCTCAATGAGCAGTTCTTC

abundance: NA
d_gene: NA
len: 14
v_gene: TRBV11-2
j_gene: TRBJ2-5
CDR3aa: CASSNPWGEETQYF
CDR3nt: TGTGCCAGCAGCAACCCTTGGGGCGAAGAGACCCAGTACTTC

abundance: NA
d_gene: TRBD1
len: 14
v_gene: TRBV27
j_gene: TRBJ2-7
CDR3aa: CASSFGQAGHEQYF
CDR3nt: TGTGCCAGCAGTTTCGGACAGGCGGGCCACGAGCAGTACTTC

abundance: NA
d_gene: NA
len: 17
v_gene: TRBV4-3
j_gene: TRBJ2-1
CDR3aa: CASSQDRAGSSYNEQFF
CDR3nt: TGCGCCAGCAGCCAAGATAGGGCGGGCAGCTCCTACAATGAGCAGTTCTTC

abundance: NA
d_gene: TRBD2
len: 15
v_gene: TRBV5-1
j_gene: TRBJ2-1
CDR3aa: CASSLEGLGAYEQFF
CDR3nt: TGCGCCAGCAGCTTGGAGGGACTAGGGGCCTATGAGCAGTTCTTC

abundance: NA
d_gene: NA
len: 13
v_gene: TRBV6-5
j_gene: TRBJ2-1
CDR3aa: CASSHYLWNEQFF
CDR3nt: TGTGCCAGCAGTCACTATCTATGGAATGAGCAGTTCTTC

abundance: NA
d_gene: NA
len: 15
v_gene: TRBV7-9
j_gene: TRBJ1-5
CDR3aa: CASSLNGGINQPQHF
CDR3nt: TGTGCCAGCAGCCTAAACGGGGGGATCAATCAGCCCCAGCATTTT

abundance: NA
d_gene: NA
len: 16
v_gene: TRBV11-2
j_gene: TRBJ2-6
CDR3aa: CASSLAKGAGANVLTF
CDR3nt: TGTGCCAGCAGCTTAGCTAAAGGGGCTGGGGCCAACGTCCTGACTTTC

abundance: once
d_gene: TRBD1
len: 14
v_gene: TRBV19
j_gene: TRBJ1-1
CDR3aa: CASSTLEGATEAFF
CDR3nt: TGTGCCAGTAGTACTTTGGAGGGGGCCACTGAAGCTTTCTTT

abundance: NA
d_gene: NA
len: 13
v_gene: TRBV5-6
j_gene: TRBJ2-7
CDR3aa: CASMRGGSYEQYF
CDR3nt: TGTGCCAGCATGAGGGGGGGATCCTACGAGCAGTACTTC

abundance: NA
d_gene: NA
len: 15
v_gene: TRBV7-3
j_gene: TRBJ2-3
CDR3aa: CASSLTSGATDTQYF
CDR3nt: TGTGCCAGCAGCTTAACAAGCGGAGCCACAGATACGCAGTATTTT

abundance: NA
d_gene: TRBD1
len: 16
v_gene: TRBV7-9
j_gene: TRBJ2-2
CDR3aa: CASSLMQGALTGELFF
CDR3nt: TGTGCCAGCAGCCTGATGCAGGGGGCGCTCACCGGGGAGCTGTTTTTT

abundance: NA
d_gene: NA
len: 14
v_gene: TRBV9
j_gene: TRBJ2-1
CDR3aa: CASSVVEGSGEQFF
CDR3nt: TGTGCCAGCAGCGTAGTGGAAGGATCTGGTGAGCAGTTCTTC

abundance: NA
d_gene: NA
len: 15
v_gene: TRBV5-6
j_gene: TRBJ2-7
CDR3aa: CASRNRDLPLHEQYF
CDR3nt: TGTGCCAGCAGAAACCGGGACTTACCCCTCCACGAGCAGTACTTC

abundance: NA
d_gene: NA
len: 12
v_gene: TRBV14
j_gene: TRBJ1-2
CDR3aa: CASSQGGYGYTF
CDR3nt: TGTGCCAGCAGCCAAGGGGGCTATGGCTACACCTTC

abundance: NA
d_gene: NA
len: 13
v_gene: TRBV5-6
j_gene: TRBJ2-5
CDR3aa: CASSLGSGETQYF
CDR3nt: TGTGCCAGCAGCTTGGGATCGGGCGAGACCCAGTACTTC

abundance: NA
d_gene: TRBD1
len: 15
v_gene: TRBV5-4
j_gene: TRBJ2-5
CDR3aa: CASRTGQGAKRTQYF
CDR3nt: TGTGCCAGCAGAACGGGACAGGGGGCGAAGCGGACCCAGTACTTC

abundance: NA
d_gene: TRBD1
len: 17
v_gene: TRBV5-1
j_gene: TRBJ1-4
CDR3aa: CASSLHGTGNANEKLFF
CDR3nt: TGCGCCAGCAGCTTGCATGGGACAGGGAACGCTAATGAAAAACTGTTTTTT

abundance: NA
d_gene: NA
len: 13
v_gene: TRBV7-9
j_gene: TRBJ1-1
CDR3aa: CASSFYMNTEAFF
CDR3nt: TGTGCCAGCAGCTTCTACATGAACACTGAAGCTTTCTTT

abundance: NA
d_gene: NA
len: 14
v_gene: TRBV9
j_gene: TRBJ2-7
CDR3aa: CASSVGGMNDEQYF
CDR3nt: TGTGCCAGCAGCGTTGGCGGGATGAACGACGAGCAGTACTTC

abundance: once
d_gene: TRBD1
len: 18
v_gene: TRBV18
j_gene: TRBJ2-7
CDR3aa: CASSPELWRDRGDHEQYF
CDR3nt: TGTGCCAGCTCACCAGAACTCTGGCGGGACAGGGGAGACCACGAGCAGTACTTC

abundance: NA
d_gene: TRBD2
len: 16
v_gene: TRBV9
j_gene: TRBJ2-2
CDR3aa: CASSVAGAGGAGELFF
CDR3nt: TGTGCCAGCAGCGTAGCTGGAGCGGGAGGGGCCGGGGAGCTGTTTTTT

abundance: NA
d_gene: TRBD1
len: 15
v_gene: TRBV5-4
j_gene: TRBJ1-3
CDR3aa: CASSLDRGLGNTIYF
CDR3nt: TGTGCCAGCAGCCTGGACAGGGGGCTTGGAAACACCATATATTTT

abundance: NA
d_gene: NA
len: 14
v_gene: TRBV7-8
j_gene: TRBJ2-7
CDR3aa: CASSFLDSHDEQYF
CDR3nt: TGTGCCAGCAGCTTTTTGGACAGCCACGACGAGCAGTACTTC

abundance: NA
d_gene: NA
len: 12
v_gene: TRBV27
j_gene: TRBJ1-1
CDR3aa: CASRETGSEAFF
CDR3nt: TGTGCCAGCAGAGAGACAGGCTCTGAAGCTTTCTTT

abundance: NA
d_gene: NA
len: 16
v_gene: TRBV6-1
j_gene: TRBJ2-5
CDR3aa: CASSDITDGAEETQYF
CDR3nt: TGTGCCAGCAGTGATATCACGGATGGGGCGGAAGAGACCCAGTACTTC

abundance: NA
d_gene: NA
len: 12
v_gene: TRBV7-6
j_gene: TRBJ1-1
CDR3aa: CASSLEGLEAFF
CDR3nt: TGTGCCAGCAGCTTAGAAGGGCTTGAAGCTTTCTTT

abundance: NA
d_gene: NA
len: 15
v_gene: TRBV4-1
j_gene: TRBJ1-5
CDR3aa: CASSQDNTGYQPQHF
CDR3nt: TGCGCCAGCAGCCAAGATAACACAGGCTATCAGCCCCAGCATTTT

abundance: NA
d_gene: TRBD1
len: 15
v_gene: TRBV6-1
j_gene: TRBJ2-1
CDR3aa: CASAEQGPFYNEQFF
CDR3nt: TGTGCCAGCGCCGAACAGGGGCCTTTCTACAATGAGCAGTTCTTC

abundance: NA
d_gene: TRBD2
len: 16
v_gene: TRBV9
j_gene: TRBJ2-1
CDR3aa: CASSPRLAGGGDEQFF
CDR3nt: TGTGCCAGCAGCCCCAGGCTGGCGGGGGGGGGCGATGAGCAGTTCTTC

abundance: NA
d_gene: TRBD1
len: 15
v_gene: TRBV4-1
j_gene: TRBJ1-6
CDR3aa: CASSQGGQGRSPLHF
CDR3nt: TGCGCCAGCAGCCAAGGGGGACAGGGACGATCACCCCTCCACTTT

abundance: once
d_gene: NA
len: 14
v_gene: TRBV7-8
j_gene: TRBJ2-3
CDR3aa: CASSLNPATDTQYF
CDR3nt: TGTGCCAGCAGCTTAAACCCAGCCACAGATACGCAGTATTTT

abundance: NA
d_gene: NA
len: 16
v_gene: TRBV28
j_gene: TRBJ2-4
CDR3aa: CASGDPGALAKNIQYF
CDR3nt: TGTGCCAGCGGAGACCCCGGGGCTTTAGCCAAAAACATTCAGTACTTC

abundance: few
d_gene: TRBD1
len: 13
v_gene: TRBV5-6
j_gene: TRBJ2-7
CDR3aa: CASSFRDSYEQYF
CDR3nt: TGTGCCAGCAGCTTCCGGGACAGCTACGAGCAGTACTTC

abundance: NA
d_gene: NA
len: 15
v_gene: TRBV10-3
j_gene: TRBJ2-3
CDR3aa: CAISESQGVADTQYF
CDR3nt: TGTGCCATCAGTGAAAGTCAGGGCGTCGCAGATACGCAGTATTTT

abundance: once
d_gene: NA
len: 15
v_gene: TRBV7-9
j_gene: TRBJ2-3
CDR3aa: CASSLVVGSTDTQYF
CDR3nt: TGTGCCAGCAGCTTAGTGGTCGGGAGCACAGATACGCAGTATTTT

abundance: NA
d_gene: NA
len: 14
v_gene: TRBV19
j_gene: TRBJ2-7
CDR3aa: CASSTPGPSYEQYF
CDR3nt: TGTGCCAGTAGTACGCCGGGACCTTCCTACGAGCAGTACTTC

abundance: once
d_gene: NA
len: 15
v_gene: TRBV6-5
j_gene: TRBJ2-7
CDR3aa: CASSSGPDSSYEQYF
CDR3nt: TGTGCCAGCAGTTCGGGCCCGGACAGCTCCTACGAGCAGTACTTC

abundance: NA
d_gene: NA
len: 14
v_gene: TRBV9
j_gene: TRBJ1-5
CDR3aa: CASSQGFVNQPQHF
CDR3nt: TGTGCCAGCAGCCAGGGATTTGTTAATCAGCCCCAGCATTTT

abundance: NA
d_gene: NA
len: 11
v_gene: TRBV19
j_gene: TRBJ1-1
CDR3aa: CASSTLTEAFF
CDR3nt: TGTGCCAGTAGTACTCTGACTGAAGCTTTCTTT

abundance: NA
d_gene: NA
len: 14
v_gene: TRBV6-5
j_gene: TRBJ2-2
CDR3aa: CASSYTQETGELFF
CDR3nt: TGTGCCAGCAGTTACACACAGGAAACCGGGGAGCTGTTTTTT

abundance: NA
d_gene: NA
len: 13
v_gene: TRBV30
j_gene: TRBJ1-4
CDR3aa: CAWSVPPNEKLFF
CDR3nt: TGTGCCTGGAGTGTACCCCCTAATGAAAAACTGTTTTTT

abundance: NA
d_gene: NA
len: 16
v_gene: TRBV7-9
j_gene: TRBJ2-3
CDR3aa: CASTPPPGLGTDTQYF
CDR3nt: TGTGCCAGCACCCCCCCGCCGGGCCTGGGCACAGATACGCAGTATTTT

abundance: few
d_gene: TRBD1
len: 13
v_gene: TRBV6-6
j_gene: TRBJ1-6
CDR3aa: CAEQQGGNSPLHF
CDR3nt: TGTGCCGAACAACAGGGGGGTAATTCACCCCTCCACTTT

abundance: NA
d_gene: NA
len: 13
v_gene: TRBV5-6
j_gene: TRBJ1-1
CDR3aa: CASSHTMNTEAFF
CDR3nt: TGTGCCAGCAGCCACACCATGAACACTGAAGCTTTCTTT

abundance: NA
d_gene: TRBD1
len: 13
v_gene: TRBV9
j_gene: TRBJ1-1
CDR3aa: CASRGGSNTEAFF
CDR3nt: TGTGCCTCTCGAGGGGGCTCGAACACTGAAGCTTTCTTT

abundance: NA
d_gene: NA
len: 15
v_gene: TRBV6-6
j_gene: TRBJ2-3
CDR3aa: CASSYTRGSTDTQYF
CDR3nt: TGTGCCAGCAGTTACACCCGGGGGTCGACAGATACGCAGTATTTT

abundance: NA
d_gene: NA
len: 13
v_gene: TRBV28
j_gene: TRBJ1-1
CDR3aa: CASSLLQMSEAFF
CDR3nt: TGTGCCAGCAGTCTACTACAGATGTCTGAAGCTTTCTTT

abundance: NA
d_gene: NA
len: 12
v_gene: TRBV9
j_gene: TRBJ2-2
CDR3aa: CASSLHRGELFF
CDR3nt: TGTGCCAGCAGCTTACATAGGGGGGAGCTGTTTTTT

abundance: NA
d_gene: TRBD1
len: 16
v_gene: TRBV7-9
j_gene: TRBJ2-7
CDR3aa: CASSPPWGQDNYEQYF
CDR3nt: TGTGCCAGCAGCCCCCCCTGGGGACAGGACAACTACGAGCAGTACTTC

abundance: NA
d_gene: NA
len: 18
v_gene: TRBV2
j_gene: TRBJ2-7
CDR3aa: CANTIGQEAGMSSYEQYF
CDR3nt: TGTGCCAACACCATCGGACAGGAGGCGGGAATGAGCTCCTACGAGCAGTACTTC

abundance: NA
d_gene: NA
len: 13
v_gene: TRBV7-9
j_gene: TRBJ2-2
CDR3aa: CASSFIGTGELFF
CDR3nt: TGTGCCAGCAGCTTTATTGGGACCGGGGAGCTGTTTTTT

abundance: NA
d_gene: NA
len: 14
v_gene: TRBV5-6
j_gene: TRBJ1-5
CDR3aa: CASSLSQGHQPQHF
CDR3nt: TGTGCCAGCAGCTTGTCACAGGGTCATCAGCCCCAGCATTTT

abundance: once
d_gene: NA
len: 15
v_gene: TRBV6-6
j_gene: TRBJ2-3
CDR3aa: CASSYEAESTDTQYF
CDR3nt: TGTGCCAGCAGTTACGAGGCGGAGAGCACAGATACGCAGTATTTT

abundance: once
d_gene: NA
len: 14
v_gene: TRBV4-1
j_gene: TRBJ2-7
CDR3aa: CASSLGTVAYEQYF
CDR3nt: TGCGCCAGCAGCCTGGGTACAGTCGCCTACGAGCAGTACTTC

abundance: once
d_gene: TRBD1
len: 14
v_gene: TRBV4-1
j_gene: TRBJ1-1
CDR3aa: CASSRISGGSEAFF
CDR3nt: TGCGCCAGCAGCCGTATTTCAGGGGGCTCTGAAGCTTTCTTT